A selection of T cell receptor beta chains follows, all from one sample in a study of T cells in Graves' hyperthyroidism and ophthalmopathy. MiXCR, applied by TCRdb to the multiplex PCR reads, yields one record per CDR3 protein. The sample holds 300,000 to 500,000 distinct CDR3 sequences, more than 13% seen once. Input material: blood. All receptors come from a man in his fifties with Graves' ophthalmopathy. CDR3s include the opening cysteine and the closing phenylalanine or tryptophan. D genes are given only for firm matches. The size field is filled for only some rows; it gives once, few, many or a size class.

D gene | CDR3 length | J gene | clone size | V gene | CDR3 DNA | CDR3 protein
TRBD1 | 17 | TRBJ1-2 | many | TRBV5-1 | TGCGCCAGCAGCTTGGATCGGACAGGGAATGCTAACTATGGCTACACCTTC | CASSLDRTGNANYGYTF
- | 16 | TRBJ2-1 | many | TRBV3-1 | TGTGCCACCAGTTTTATGTTTCGCGGTTTGTTGAATGAGCAGTTCTTC | CATSFMFRGLLNEQFF
- | 12 | TRBJ2-7 | many | TRBV12-3/TRBV12-4 | TGTGCCAGCAGTCCCGCAGGGGACGAGCAGTACTTC | CASSPAGDEQYF
- | 23 | TRBJ2-1 | few | TRBV19 | TGTGCCAGTATTAAGGGGGAGGGAACGGCGGGAGTATGGAGTAAAAGCTCCTACAATGAGCAGTTCTTC | CASIKGEGTAGVWSKSSYNEQFF
TRBD2 | 15 | TRBJ2-1 | few | TRBV9 | TGTGCCAGCAGCGTAGTCGGTAGCGGGAGCGGTGAGCAGTTCTTC | CASSVVGSGSGEQFF
TRBD1 | 14 | TRBJ2-7 | many | TRBV7-9 | TGTGCCAGCAGCTCCGACAGGGGTGACTACGAGCAGTACTTC | CASSSDRGDYEQYF
- | 13 | TRBJ2-2 | many | TRBV11-1 | TGTGCCTGCGCTGGACCAGCCCCCGGGGAGCTGTTTTTT | CACAGPAPGELFF
- | 14 | TRBJ2-7 | many | TRBV20-1 | TGCAGTGCTGTCAACCGGGACTCGTTCTACGAGCAGTACTTC | CSAVNRDSFYEQYF
- | 14 | TRBJ2-3 | - | TRBV29-1 | TGCAGCGTTGAAAACCGGGACTCCACAGATACGCAGTATTTT | CSVENRDSTDTQYF
TRBD2 | 17 | TRBJ2-7 | many | TRBV7-9 | TGTGCCAGCAGCTTCGGGTCTACTAGCGGAGAATACTACGAGCAGTACTTC | CASSFGSTSGEYYEQYF
- | 14 | TRBJ2-1 | few | TRBV20-1 | TGCAGTGCTAGAGATCTCGTATGGTACAATGAGCAGTTCTTC | CSARDLVWYNEQFF
- | 17 | TRBJ2-2 | many | TRBV7-8 | TGTGCCAGCAGCTTAACGGCTGGCGGCGTGAACACCGGGGAGCTGTTTTTT | CASSLTAGGVNTGELFF
- | 15 | TRBJ2-5 | few | TRBV19 | TGTGCCAGTAGTTATCGCGGGGTGGAGGGAGAGACCCAGTACTTC | CASSYRGVEGETQYF
- | 11 | TRBJ2-1 | many | TRBV29-1 | TGCAGCGTTGGCCGGGTCGATGAGCAGTTCTTC | CSVGRVDEQFF
TRBD1 | 15 | TRBJ2-7 | few | TRBV5-1 | TGCGCCAGCAGCTCAAGGACAGGTGGACGCTACGAGCAGTACTTC | CASSSRTGGRYEQYF
- | 15 | TRBJ1-6 | many | TRBV2 | TGTGCCAGCCGCGGGGAGGTCGCCTATAATTCACCCCTCCACTTT | CASRGEVAYNSPLHF
- | 13 | TRBJ2-1 | many | TRBV15 | TGTGCCACCAGCAGGGACAAGTACAATGAGCAGTTCTTC | CATSRDKYNEQFF
- | 15 | TRBJ2-7 | few | TRBV6-2/TRBV6-3 | TGTGCCAGCAGGAAGGGACATTCCTTGTACTACGAGCAGTACTTC | CASRKGHSLYYEQYF
- | 15 | TRBJ2-3 | - | TRBV4-1 | TGCGCCAGCAGCCAAGAGGAGGGAGGAACAGATACGCAGTATTTT | CASSQEEGGTDTQYF
TRBD2 | 15 | TRBJ2-1 | many | TRBV20-1 | TGCAGTGCTAGAGATCCCCAGACTAGCGTGCACGAGCAGTTCTTC | CSARDPQTSVHEQFF
TRBD2 | 14 | TRBJ2-3 | - | TRBV19 | TGTGCCAGTTCCAGCGGGGCTTTCACAGATACGCAGTATTTT | CASSSGAFTDTQYF
TRBD2 | 17 | TRBJ2-1 | once | TRBV6-6 | TGTGCCAGCAGTTACTCGATCGGACTAGCGGGAGTTCGTGAGCAGTTCTTC | CASSYSIGLAGVREQFF
- | 14 | TRBJ1-2 | many | TRBV11-2 | TGTGCCAGCAGCATGATGGGAGTAAACTATGGCTACACCTTC | CASSMMGVNYGYTF
- | 16 | TRBJ2-2 | many | TRBV28 | TGTGCCAGCAGTTCCCGACCCGGACGGAACACCGGGGAGCTGTTTTTT | CASSSRPGRNTGELFF
TRBD1 | 17 | TRBJ2-5 | few | TRBV5-1 | TGCGCCAGCAGCTCCAGACAGGGGGCGTTAATAGGAGAGACCCAGTACTTC | CASSSRQGALIGETQYF
TRBD1 | 16 | TRBJ1-1 | many | TRBV18 | TGTGCCAGCTCAACGACAGGGCGAGGGGTAGGGACTGAAGCTTTCTTT | CASSTTGRGVGTEAFF
- | 11 | TRBJ2-1 | few | TRBV24-1 | TGTGCCACCAGGCGTGACAATGAGCAGTTCTTC | CATRRDNEQFF
TRBD2 | 16 | TRBJ2-1 | many | TRBV2 | TGTGCCAGCAGCCGACGACTAGCGGCCTCCTACAATGAGCAGTTCTTC | CASSRRLAASYNEQFF
TRBD2 | 16 | TRBJ2-5 | few | TRBV5-1 | TGCGCCAGCAGCTACCTAGCGGGCCAAGTAGGAGAGACCCAGTACTTC | CASSYLAGQVGETQYF
- | 13 | TRBJ2-7 | many | TRBV2 | TGTGCCAGCAGAATACAGGCTGGCCACGAGCAGTACTTC | CASRIQAGHEQYF
- | 13 | TRBJ2-5 | many | TRBV11-3 | TGTGCCAGCAGCCCCAAGGGGGGAGAGACCCAGTACTTC | CASSPKGGETQYF
TRBD2 | 16 | TRBJ2-1 | - | TRBV4-1 | TGCGCCAGCAGCCACCTGGGACTAGCGCGGCCCCCGGAGCAGTTCTTC | CASSHLGLARPPEQFF
- | 14 | TRBJ2-1 | many | TRBV5-4 | TGTGCCAGCCGGGTGGGACTGGAGTACAATGAGCAGTTCTTC | CASRVGLEYNEQFF
- | 15 | TRBJ2-1 | many | TRBV5-1 | TGCGCCACCAAACCCGGGGGGCTGGGAAACAATGAGCAGTTCTTC | CATKPGGLGNNEQFF
TRBD2 | 16 | TRBJ2-1 | - | TRBV20-1 | TGCAGTGCTAGAGACGCCGGGGCTAGCGGCCCCCATGAGCAGTTCTTC | CSARDAGASGPHEQFF
TRBD2 | 16 | TRBJ2-1 | many | TRBV5-1 | TGCGCCAGCAGCTTGGTTAGCGGGGGGTCCTACAATGAGCAGTTCTTC | CASSLVSGGSYNEQFF
- | 14 | TRBJ1-2 | few | TRBV4-1 | TGCGCCAGCAGCCAAGCGAGCCTATTGATTGGCTACACCTTC | CASSQASLLIGYTF
- | 14 | TRBJ2-5 | many | TRBV7-2 | TGTGCCAGCAGCGTGGATGGGTTGGGAGAGACCCAGTACTTC | CASSVDGLGETQYF
TRBD2 | 16 | TRBJ2-1 | many | TRBV10-2 | TGCGCCAGCAGTGAGTCGGGGGGGAGCTCCTACAATGAGCAGTTCTTC | CASSESGGSSYNEQFF
- | 15 | TRBJ1-1 | - | TRBV11-2 | TGTGCCAGCAGTGAGGCAGGGTCGCTGAACACTGAAGCTTTCTTT | CASSEAGSLNTEAFF
- | 14 | TRBJ2-7 | - | TRBV3-1 | TGTGCCAGCAGCGTAGAGCTAGTGCCTCACGAGCAGTACTTC | CASSVELVPHEQYF